This T cell receptor beta chain was captured in a study of blood T cell repertoires in COVID-19. Study context: From the United States, Italy and Spain came samples of acute and convalescent COVID-19. The analysed material was cDNA or gDNA that came from T cells, B-cell-depleted T cells, or PBMCs.

J gave up 1 base and V 4 bases, and 5 bases lay outside the gene matches. CDR3 size: 14 residues. The germline V gene has CDR1 SQVTM and CDR2 ANQGSEA. Original processing methods: For nucleated cells, counts were estimated from reference gene primer amplification. The repertoire was sequenced with immunoSEQ multiplex PCR; TCRdb's copy has only in-frame clones and lacks some. That table gives V, J and clone size, and the DNA gave D and trimming. The table records roughly 66,000 clones, approximately 79% of them present only once. This chain joins TRBV29-1 and TRBJ2-5; TRBD2 agrees at 8 bases. The TCR originated in a man in his sixties with acute or convalescent COVID-19. Sequenced material: peripheral blood. The DNA for the CDR3 is TGCAGCGTTGGGGCGGGGGGCCTCCAAGAGACCCAGTACTTC. Protein: CSVGAGGLQETQYF. The full variable domain, its missing parts supplied by reference TRBV29-1 and TRBJ2-5, is SAVISQKPSRDICQRGTSLTIQCQVDSQVTMMFWYRQQPGQSLTLIATANQGSEATYESGFVIDKFPISRPNLTFSTLTVSNMSPEDSSIYLCSVGAGGLQETQYFGPGTRLLVL.